Shown below are 21 T cell receptor beta chains from a single sample sequenced in a study of cytomegalovirus exposure and HLA in healthy donors. PCR involved 60 Vbeta and 13 Jbeta primers. Clones were read by immunoSEQ multiplex PCR, and TCRdb kept only the in-frame ones, dropping some. This sample yields about 77,000 clones, of which over 65% are seen a single time; approximately 4.5% belongs to the top ten. Sample: PBMCs. The receptors were gathered from a man aged 35-49 years in good health and CMV-seronegative.

This chain connects TRBV19 to TRBJ2-7; D is undetermined. Germline V gene lookup returns CDR1 LNHDA and CDR2 SQIVND (reference sequence). The CDR3 extends over 14 amino acids. V lost 3 bases and J lost 4, with 13 bases in between. The CDR3 DNA is TGTGCCAGTAGTATCGATACAGCCACTTACGAGCAGTACTTC. This gives the protein CASSIDTATYEQYF.

The chain uses TRBV5-1 and TRBJ2-1; 8 bases match TRBD2. V lost 5 bases to trimming and J lost 12 bases; unmatched junction nucleotides: 10. The CDR3 is made up of 13 amino acids. CDR1 is SGHRS, CDR2 YFSETQ, per germline. The CDR3 coding sequence is TGCGCCAGCAGACGGGAGGGCACGACCCCGCAGTTCTTC. As protein: CASRREGTTPQFF.

The V gene is TRBV29-1, the J gene TRBJ2-7; D is perhaps TRBD2 (5 bases). Germline-derived CDR1 and CDR2 are SQVTM and ANQGSEA. The CDR3 extends over 11 amino acids. The V gene lost 5 bases and the J gene lost 3 bases, with 8 bases spanning the gap. The CDR3, as DNA: TGCAGCGTTCCCGGGGTCTACGAGCAGTACTTC. This codes for CSVPGVYEQYF.

The V gene is TRBV6-1, the J gene TRBJ2-2, with TRBD2 matching 8 bases. Looked up from germline, CDR1 is MNHNS and CDR2 is SASEGT. Trimming removed 4 bases from V and 1 base from J; junction bases left unmatched: 5. The CDR3 has 16 residues. The CDR3 sequence: CASSAASGRNTGELFF. In nucleotides, the CDR3 is TGTGCCAGCAGTGCGGCTAGCGGGCGGAACACCGGGGAGCTGTTTTTT.

This chain connects TRBV5-1 to TRBJ1-4; D unresolved. CDR3 size: 16 residues. The ends were cut back, 3 bases at V and 7 bases at J, with 19 bases in the middle. Per the germline V gene, CDR1 is SGHRS and CDR2 is YFSETQ. The CDR3, as DNA: TGCGCCAGCAGCTCGGTCGAGAGGTATTATAGTGAAAAACTGTTTTTT. It yields the protein CASSSVERYYSEKLFF.

This clone was picked up a small number of times. The chain has TRBV5-6 and TRBJ2-2, with D uncertain. V dropped 0 bases and J dropped 6 bases, with 12 bases sitting between them. The CDR3 has 15 residues. Germline CDR1 and CDR2: SGHDT and YYEEEE. CDR3 residues: CASSLVADVSGELFF. The CDR3 DNA sequence: TGTGCCAGCAGCTTGGTGGCTGATGTCTCCGGGGAGCTGTTTTTT.

J is TRBJ2-1 and V is TRBV30; D is unresolved. Per germline, CDR1 GTSNPN and CDR2 SVGIG (reference sequence). The germline V and J ends were trimmed by 2 bases and 1 base, with 15 bases remaining between them. The CDR3 contains 16 residues. The CDR3 is CAWSSEFTSSYNEQFF. The CDR3 DNA follows: TGTGCCTGGAGTTCAGAATTCACATCATCCTACAATGAGCAGTTCTTC.

This clone was seen only once. The rearrangement links TRBV29-1 to TRBJ1-1; 8 bases map to TRBD1. With V trimmed by 7 bases and J by 1 base, 5 bases remained unmatched. The CDR3 is 13 amino acids. Germline V gives CDR1 SQVTM, CDR2 ANQGSEA. DNA for the CDR3: TGCAGCGCCAGAACAGGGGGGAACACTGAAGCTTTCTTT. Protein: CSARTGGNTEAFF.

This clone was counted once. The chain combines TRBV5-4 with TRBJ1-1; possibly TRBD1 for D (5 bases). V dropped 4 bases and J dropped 0 bases, with 10 bases sitting between them. The CDR3 contains 14 residues. The germline CDR1 and CDR2 sequences are SGHNT and YYREEE (reference sequence). The CDR3 here is CASSNGGLNTEAFF. The CDR3 DNA reads TGTGCCAGCAGCAACGGGGGTTTGAACACTGAAGCTTTCTTT.

The rearrangement uses TRBV5-6 and TRBJ1-5; 8 positions agree with TRBD1. The germline V gene has CDR1 SGHDT and CDR2 YYEEEE. Trimming cost V 4 bases and J 5 bases; bases outside gene matches: 5. There are 14 residues in the CDR3. The CDR3 region has the DNA TGTGCCAGCAGCGTAACAGGGGGAGATCAGCCCCAGCATTTT. It yields the protein CASSVTGGDQPQHF.

The CDR3 sequence is CASSLDPDTYNEQFF. As DNA, the CDR3 is TGCGCCAGCAGCTTGGACCCAGACACCTACAATGAGCAGTTCTTC. This chain joins TRBV5-1 and TRBJ2-1; D is unresolved. The CDR3 is made up of 15 amino acids. Germline V gene lookup returns CDR1 SGHRS and CDR2 YFSETQ. V shed 0 bases and J shed 2 bases, with 9 bases lying between them.

The chain combines TRBV5-4 with TRBJ2-7, with TRBD2 matching over 12 bases. J lost 2 bases, V lost 4 bases, and 4 bases had no gene match. CDR1 SGHNT and CDR2 YYREEE come from the germline V gene (reference sequence). The CDR3 spans 15 residues. The DNA of the CDR3 is TGTGCCAGCAGCCCGTCTAGCGGGAGGGCCTACGAGCAGTACTTC. Translated, it gives CASSPSSGRAYEQYF.

The chain links TRBV6-5 to TRBJ2-7, with 13 bases fitting TRBD2. Germline V gene lookup returns CDR1 MNHEY and CDR2 SVGAGI. The CDR3 has 15 residues. After removal of 6 bases from V and 4 bases from J, the junction contained 6 bases not matched to a gene. CDR3 sequence (DNA): TGTGCCAGCAGCGGACTAGCGGGAGATATGTACGAGCAGTACTTC. It yields the protein CASSGLAGDMYEQYF.

The chain is built from TRBV29-1 and TRBJ2-2, with TRBD2 matching over 8 bases. Trimming removed 7 bases from V and 4 bases from J; junction bases left unmatched: 5. CDR1 and CDR2 from the germline V gene are SQVTM and ANQGSEA. The CDR3 is 13 amino acids. The CDR3 nucleotides read TGCAGCGGGGGACTAGGAGTCACCGGGGAGCTGTTTTTT. Its translation is CSGGLGVTGELFF.

The chain combines TRBV11-2 with TRBJ2-2, with a tentative D call TRBD2 (6 bases). Trimming left V 3 bases short and J 2 bases short, with 10 bases between. The germline V gene has CDR1 SGHAT and CDR2 FQNNGV. This CDR3 is built from 15 residues. In nucleotides, the CDR3 is TGTGCCAGCAGCTTGGGACTCCAAAACACCGGGGAGCTGTTTTTT. Encoded protein: CASSLGLQNTGELFF. The full variable domain, with the rest looked up from reference TRBV11-2 and TRBJ2-2, is EAGVAQSPRYKIIEKRQSVAFWCNPISGHATLYWYQQILGQGPKLLIQFQNNGVVDDSQLPKDRFSAERLKGVDSTLKIQPAKLEDSAVYLCASSLGLQNTGELFFGEGSRLTVL.

There are a few counts of this clone. The genes are TRBV28 and TRBJ1-2, with 11 bases that match TRBD1. CDR1 and CDR2 (germline): MDHEN, SYDVKM. J gave up 2 bases and V 6 bases, and 5 bases lay outside the gene matches. The CDR3 spans 15 residues. The CDR3 spells CASRDRGLMNYGYTF. CDR3 nucleotide sequence: TGTGCCAGCAGGGACAGGGGGCTTATGAACTATGGCTACACCTTC.

J is TRBJ1-1 and V is TRBV19, with 11 nucleotides matching TRBD1. The CDR3 totals 18 residues. Germline V gives CDR1 LNHDA, CDR2 SQIVND (reference sequence). The trim removed 9 bases at V and 6 bases at J, leaving 21 bases unmatched. The CDR3 DNA sequence: TGTGCCAGCGCCCTTATTGGTTCGGACAGGGGGCAGGGCCCTGAAGCTTTCTTT. Protein: CASALIGSDRGQGPEAFF.

The chain carries TRBV11-1 and TRBJ2-2, with 7 nucleotides matching TRBD1. The CDR3 length is 14 residues. Germline loops: CDR1 SGHAT, CDR2 FQDESV (reference sequence). Germline trimming cut 2 bases from V and 7 bases from J; bases unmatched to any gene: 4. Here the CDR3 DNA reads TGTGCCAGCAGCTTAATGGGACAGTACGGGGAGCTGTTTTTT. Its translation: CASSLMGQYGELFF.

This chain connects TRBV28 to TRBJ2-7, with 9 nucleotides matching TRBD2. Trimming at V came to 8 bases and at J to 4 bases, leaving 12 bases not matched to a gene. The germline V gene has CDR1 MDHEN and CDR2 SYDVKM. The CDR3 totals 15 residues. The CDR3 nucleotides read TGTGCCAGCCGATTTAGGTATAGCGGGAGTTACGAGCAGTACTTC. Its translation is CASRFRYSGSYEQYF.

The V gene is TRBV6-5, the J gene TRBJ1-6, with a weak D call TRBD1 (5 bases). Germline CDR1 and CDR2: MNHEY and SVGAGI. There are 16 residues in the CDR3. V lost 2 bases and J lost 4, with 12 bases in between. Here the CDR3 reads CASSYGAQTYNSPLHF. CDR3 nucleotide sequence: TGTGCCAGCAGTTACGGGGCCCAGACTTATAATTCACCCCTCCACTTT.

The gene calls are TRBV19 and TRBJ2-7; 9 bases line up with TRBD1. Trimming took 1 base from V and 2 from J; bases not matched to a gene: 3. This CDR3 has 15 amino acids. CDR1 is LNHDA, CDR2 SQIVND, per germline (reference sequence). The CDR3 protein is CASSIVGTGTYEQYF. The DNA for the CDR3 is TGTGCCAGTAGTATAGTGGGGACAGGGACCTACGAGCAGTACTTC.